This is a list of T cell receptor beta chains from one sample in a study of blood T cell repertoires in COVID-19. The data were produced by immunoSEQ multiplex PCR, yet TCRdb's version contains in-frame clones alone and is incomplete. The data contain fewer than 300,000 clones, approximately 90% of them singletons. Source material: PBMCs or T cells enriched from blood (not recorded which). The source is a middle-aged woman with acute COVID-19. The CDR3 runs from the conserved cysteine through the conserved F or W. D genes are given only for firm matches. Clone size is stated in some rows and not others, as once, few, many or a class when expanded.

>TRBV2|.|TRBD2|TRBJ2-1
CASGNSGRSYNEQFF
TGTGCCAGTGGAAATAGCGGGAGGTCCTACAATGAGCAGTTCTTC
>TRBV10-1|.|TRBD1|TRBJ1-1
CASSTSTGTEAFF
TGCGCCAGCAGTACCTCGACAGGGACTGAAGCTTTCTTT
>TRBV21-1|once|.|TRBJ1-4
CASTRVEKLFF
TGTGCCAGCACCAGGGTTGAAAAACTGTTTTTT
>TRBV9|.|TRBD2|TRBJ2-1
CASSGSTGLAGPNEQFF
TGTGCCAGCAGCGGATCTACAGGACTAGCGGGACCCAATGAGCAGTTCTTC
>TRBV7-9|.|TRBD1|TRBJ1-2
CASSLVPLGQNYGYTF
TGTGCCAGCAGCTTAGTCCCACTGGGACAGAACTATGGCTACACCTTC
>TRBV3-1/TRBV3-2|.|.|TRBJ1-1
CASSQGTGWNTEAFF
TGTGCCAGCAGCCAAGGTACAGGGTGGAACACTGAAGCTTTCTTT
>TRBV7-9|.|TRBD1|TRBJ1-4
CASSLEGAANEKLFF
TGTGCCAGCAGCTTAGAGGGGGCAGCTAATGAAAAACTGTTTTTT
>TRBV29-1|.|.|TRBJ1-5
CSVAPGSNQPQHF
TGCAGCGTTGCACCAGGGAGCAATCAGCCCCAGCATTTT
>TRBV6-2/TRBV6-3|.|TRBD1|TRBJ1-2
CASIPGQGNYGYTF
TGTGCCAGCATCCCGGGACAGGGGAACTATGGCTACACCTTC
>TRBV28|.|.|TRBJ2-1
CASSFPISLISSYNEQFF
TGTGCCAGCAGTTTTCCGATTTCGCTGATTAGCTCCTACAATGAGCAGTTCTTC
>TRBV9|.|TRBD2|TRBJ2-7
CASSVGTSEASEQYF
TGTGCCAGCAGCGTAGGGACTAGCGAGGCCTCCGAGCAGTACTTC
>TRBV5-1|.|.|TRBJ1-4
CASSLGQFTNEKLFF
TGCGCCAGCAGCTTGGGGCAGTTTACTAATGAAAAACTGTTTTTT
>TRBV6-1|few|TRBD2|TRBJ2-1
CASSDLATSGRPHEQFF
TGTGCCAGCAGTGATCTGGCGACTAGCGGGAGGCCCCATGAGCAGTTCTTC
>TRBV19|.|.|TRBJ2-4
CASNAVENIQYF
TGTGCCAGTAACGCAGTTGAAAACATTCAGTACTTC
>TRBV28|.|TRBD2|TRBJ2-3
CASRGLALDTQYF
TGTGCCAGCAGGGGACTAGCGTTAGATACGCAGTATTTT
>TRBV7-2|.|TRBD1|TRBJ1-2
CASSKQDRAGGYTF
TGTGCCAGCAGCAAGCAGGACAGGGCGGGAGGCTACACCTTC
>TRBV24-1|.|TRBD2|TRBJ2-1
CATSHGLAGGVNEQFF
TGTGCCACCAGTCATGGACTAGCGGGAGGGGTGAATGAGCAGTTCTTC
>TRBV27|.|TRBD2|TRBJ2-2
CASRSWGTSGRYGELFF
TGTGCCAGCAGATCTTGGGGGACTAGCGGGAGGTACGGGGAGCTGTTTTTT
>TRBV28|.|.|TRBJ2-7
CASRENWDEQYF
TGTGCCAGCAGGGAGAATTGGGACGAGCAGTACTTC
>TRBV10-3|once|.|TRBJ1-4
CAISDQGNNEKLFF
TGTGCCATCAGTGATCAGGGAAATAATGAAAAACTGTTTTTT
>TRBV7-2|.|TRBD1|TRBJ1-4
CASSLQAGGDEKLFF
TGTGCCAGCAGCTTACAGGCAGGGGGCGATGAAAAACTGTTTTTT
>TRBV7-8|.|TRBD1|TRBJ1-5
CASSLEGQGWISSRPQHF
TGTGCCAGCAGCTTAGAGGGACAGGGTTGGATTAGTTCTCGGCCCCAGCATTTT
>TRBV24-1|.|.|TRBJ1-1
CATSGAGAANTEAFF
TGTGCCACCAGTGGCGCAGGGGCCGCGAACACTGAAGCTTTCTTT